The 14 T cell receptor beta chains below come from one sample, sequenced in a study of CD8+CD57+ T cells in acquired aplastic anemia. Genomic DNA served as template for TCR beta VDJ and CDR3 profiling. MiXCR was run by TCRdb on the reads, yielding one entry per CDR3 protein. The table has some 240,000 distinct CDR3 sequences, roughly 35% seen once. What was sequenced was sorted CD4+, CD8+, or CD8+CD57+ T cells (not recorded which) from PBMCs. These receptors all come from a human donor in good health, serving as a control.

This clonotype was recorded a few times. The gene calls are TRBV10-3 and TRBJ1-4; the match to TRBD1 covers 8 bases. CDR3 length equals 12 residues. With V trimmed by 3 bases and J by 16 bases, 7 bases remained unmatched. Looked up from germline, CDR1 is ENHRY and CDR2 is SYGVKD. DNA of the CDR3: TGTGCCATCAGTGACTACGAGGGGACAGGGTTTTTT. Its translation is CAISDYEGTGFF.

This clonotype was recorded at least ten times. The chain carries TRBV5-4 and TRBJ1-2; D call uncertain. The CDR3 length is 14 residues. Trimming took 4 bases from V and 2 from J, leaving 12 bases between them. In germline, CDR1 is SGHNT, CDR2 YYREEE (reference sequence). The CDR3 DNA follows: TGTGCCAGCAGCCTCAGCGCGGTAAACTATGGCTACACCTTC. It is translated as CASSLSAVNYGYTF.

CDR3 coding DNA: TGTGCCAGTACCCGGACTAGCACAGATACGCAGTATTTT. It translates to CASTRTSTDTQYF. This chain joins TRBV19 and TRBJ2-3, with D possibly TRBD2 on 5 matching bases. Germline assignment: CDR1 LNHDA and CDR2 SQIVND (reference sequence). The ends were cut back, 7 bases at V and 0 bases at J, with 8 bases in the middle. CDR3 length: 13 amino acids.

This clonotype has more than one count but fewer than ten. This sequence joins TRBV6-5 and TRBJ1-4; tentative D call: TRBD1 (6 bases). V was cut by 0 bases and J by 10 bases, with 12 bases left in between. Germline CDR1 MNHEY, CDR2 SVGAGI. CDR3 length equals 14 residues. The CDR3 DNA is TGTGCCAGCAGTTACTCCGACCGGGACACAAAACTGTTTTTT. Translating it yields CASSYSDRDTKLFF.

The rearrangement uses TRBV20-1 and TRBJ2-1, with a weak D call TRBD1 (5 bases). The V gene's germline CDR1 is DFQATT and CDR2 SNEGSKA (reference sequence). V was trimmed by 3 bases and J by 4 bases, leaving 10 bases between them. This CDR3 is 13 amino acids long. This CDR3 reads CSASLDTYNEQFF. For the CDR3, the DNA is TGCAGTGCTAGTCTGGACACTTACAATGAGCAGTTCTTC.

The rearrangement links TRBV5-8 to TRBJ2-5; tentatively, D is TRBD1 (6 bases). The V end lost 5 bases, the J end lost 1 base, and 18 bases lay between the germline ends. Germline CDR1 is SGHTS and CDR2 is YDEGEE. The CDR3 totals 16 residues. The CDR3 loop reads CASRLRLGQTQETQYF. In nucleotides, the CDR3 is TGTGCCAGCAGACTTAGATTGGGACAAACCCAAGAGACCCAGTACTTC. The variable domain in full, completed from reference TRBV5-8 and TRBJ2-5, reads EAGVTQSPTHLIKTRGQQATLRCSPISGHTSVYWYQQALGLGLQFLLWYDEGEERNRGNFPPRFSGRQFPNYSSELNVNALELEDSALYLCASRLRLGQTQETQYFGPGTRLLVL.

Ten or more counts support this clonotype. V usage is TRBV20-1 and J usage is TRBJ2-1; no firm D call. Germline CDR1 reads DFQATT; CDR2 reads SNEGSKA (reference sequence). The CDR3 length is 15 residues. V was cut by 3 bases and J by 0 bases, with 12 bases left in between. CDR3 residues: CSASPPWSSYNEQFF. As DNA, the CDR3 is TGCAGTGCTAGCCCCCCCTGGAGCTCCTACAATGAGCAGTTCTTC.

This clonotype was counted between two and nine times. One junction end does not reproduce the germline sequence, and a read error may be involved. This chain connects TRBV27 to TRBJ1-4, with no clear D. Per the germline V gene, CDR1 is MNHEY and CDR2 is SMNVEV (reference sequence). The CDR3 contains 15 residues. CDR3 protein: CASSVRGQANEKLLF. For the CDR3, the DNA is TGTGCCAGCAGTGTACGCGGGCAAGCTAATGAAAAACTGCTTTTT.

The genes are TRBV30 and TRBJ2-7; D is unclear. From germline, CDR1 is GTSNPN and CDR2 SVGIG (reference sequence). The V end lost 2 bases, the J end lost 3 bases, and 8 bases lay between the germline ends. The CDR3 sequence is 12 residues long. Here the CDR3 reads CAWSISRYEQYF. The CDR3 bases are TGTGCCTGGAGTATATCGCGCTACGAGCAGTACTTC. Full variable domain (missing parts from reference TRBV30 and TRBJ2-7): SQTIHQWPATLVQPVGSPLSLECTVEGTSNPNLYWYRQAAGRGLQLLFYSVGIGQISSEVPQNLSASRPQDRQFILSSKKLLLSDSGFYLCAWSISRYEQYFGPGTRLTVT.

The chain links TRBV6-1 to TRBJ1-2; D might be TRBD1 (5 bases). Per germline, CDR1 MNHNS and CDR2 SASEGT. The CDR3 extends over 14 amino acids. Trimming took 3 bases from V and 8 from J, leaving 16 bases between them. In nucleotides, the CDR3 is TGTGCCAGCAGTGACCAGCTAGGGACGAGCGGCTACACCTTC. Encoded protein: CASSDQLGTSGYTF.

The genes are TRBV3-1 and TRBJ1-1; D remains unclear. There are 14 residues in the CDR3. The germline V gene has CDR1 LGHDT and CDR2 YNNKEL (reference sequence). Between the trimmed V and J ends, which lost 6 bases and 0 bases, there was a span of 11 bases. The CDR3: CASRPTAMNTEAFF. CDR3 sequence (DNA): TGTGCCAGCAGACCGACGGCTATGAACACTGAAGCTTTCTTT.

This clonotype occurred many times. The chain employs TRBV19 and TRBJ1-5; TRBD1 matches 9 bases. In germline, CDR1 is LNHDA, CDR2 SQIVND (reference sequence). The CDR3 loop spans 15 amino acids. After removal of 5 bases from V and 7 bases from J, the junction contained 9 bases not matched to a gene. CDR3 region: CASSLRTGVGQPQHF. The CDR3 coding sequence is TGTGCCAGTAGTTTGAGGACAGGGGTGGGACAGCCCCAGCATTTT.

This clonotype was observed a few times. The rearrangement uses TRBV6-5 and TRBJ1-1, with D tentatively TRBD1 (5 bases). The CDR3 has 12 residues. Germline CDR1 reads MNHEY; CDR2 reads SVGAGI. Trimming took off 8 bases at V and 3 bases at J, with 10 bases between the two ends. CDR3 nucleotide sequence: TGTGCCAGCCTGGGACGGTACACTGAAGCTTTCTTT. Residues: CASLGRYTEAFF.

This chain joins TRBV4-1 and TRBJ1-4, with TRBD1 matching 7 bases. V was pared by 1 base and J by 8 bases, with 7 bases of the junction left unmatched. Germline values: CDR1 MGHRA, CDR2 YSYEKL. This CDR3 spans 15 amino acids. CDR3 in amino acids: CASSQAPTGEEKLFF. CDR3 bases: TGCGCCAGCAGCCAAGCCCCCACAGGGGAAGAAAAACTGTTTTTT.